The clone carrying this T cell receptor (beta chain) was recorded once. Trimming shortened V by 4 bases and J by 0 bases, and 13 bases separated the two germline ends. Germline V gives CDR1 LNHDA, CDR2 SQIVND (reference sequence). The CDR3 consists of 16 residues. The sample belongs to a study of blood T cell repertoires in COVID-19. As for the study in general: Acute-phase and convalescent COVID-19 samples originated in the United States, Italy and Spain. Sample material is recorded as cDNA or gDNA derived from T cells, B-cell-depleted T cells, or PBMCs.

The authors' processing: Scientists estimated how many nucleated cells there were by amplifying reference gene primers. Sequenced by immunoSEQ multiplex PCR; TCRdb stores in-frame clones only, minus some. The DNA gave D and trimming, while V, J and clone size come from that table. Of approximately 200,000 clones in the sample, around 81% were seen once. Sequencing was performed on PBMCs or T cells enriched from blood (not recorded which). This chain uses TRBV19 with TRBJ1-3; D might be TRBD1 (5 bases). This TCR was recovered from a woman in her forties with acute COVID-19. The CDR3 spells CASSTPGLTSGNTIYF. The DNA of the CDR3 is TGTGCCAGTAGTACCCCGGGACTTACCTCTGGAAACACCATATATTTT.